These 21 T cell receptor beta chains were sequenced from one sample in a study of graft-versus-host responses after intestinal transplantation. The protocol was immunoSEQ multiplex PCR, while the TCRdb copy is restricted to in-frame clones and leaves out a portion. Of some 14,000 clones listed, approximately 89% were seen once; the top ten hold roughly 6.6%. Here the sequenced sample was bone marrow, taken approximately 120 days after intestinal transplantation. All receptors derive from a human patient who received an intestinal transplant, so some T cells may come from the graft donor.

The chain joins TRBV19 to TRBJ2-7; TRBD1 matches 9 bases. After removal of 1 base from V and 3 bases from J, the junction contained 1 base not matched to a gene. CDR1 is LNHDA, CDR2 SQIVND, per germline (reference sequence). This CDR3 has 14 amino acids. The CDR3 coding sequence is TGTGCCAGTAGTATAGGGACAGGGGTCTACGAGCAGTACTTC. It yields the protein CASSIGTGVYEQYF.

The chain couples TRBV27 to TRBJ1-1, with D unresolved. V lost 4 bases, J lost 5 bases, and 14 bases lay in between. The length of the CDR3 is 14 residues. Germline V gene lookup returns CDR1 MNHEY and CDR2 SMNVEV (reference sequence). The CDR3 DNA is TGTGCCAGCAGTTCCGCCATGAAGGAGACTGAAGCTTTCTTT. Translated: CASSSAMKETEAFF.

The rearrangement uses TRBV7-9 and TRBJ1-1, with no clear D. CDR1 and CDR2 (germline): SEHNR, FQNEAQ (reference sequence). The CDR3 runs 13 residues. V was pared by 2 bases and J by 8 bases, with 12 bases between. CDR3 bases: TGTGCCAGCAGCTTATACGAGGGATCCGAAGCTTTCTTT. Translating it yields CASSLYEGSEAFF.

The CDR3 here is CASSQERGSGANVLTF. The DNA of the CDR3 is TGTGCCAGCAGCCAAGAAAGGGGCTCTGGGGCCAACGTCCTGACTTTC. The chain carries TRBV4-2 and TRBJ2-6; D possibly corresponds to TRBD1 (5 bases). The V end lost 0 bases, the J end lost 0 bases, and 6 bases lay between the germline ends. The CDR3 consists of 16 residues. The germline gives CDR1 LGHNA, CDR2 YNFKEQ.

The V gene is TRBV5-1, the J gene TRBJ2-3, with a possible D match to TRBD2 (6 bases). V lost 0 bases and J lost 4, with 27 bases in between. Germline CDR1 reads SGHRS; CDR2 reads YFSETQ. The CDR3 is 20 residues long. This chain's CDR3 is CASSLVPGLRPGSGPDTQYF. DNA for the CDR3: TGCGCCAGCAGCTTGGTCCCCGGTTTGCGTCCCGGGAGCGGCCCAGATACGCAGTATTTT.

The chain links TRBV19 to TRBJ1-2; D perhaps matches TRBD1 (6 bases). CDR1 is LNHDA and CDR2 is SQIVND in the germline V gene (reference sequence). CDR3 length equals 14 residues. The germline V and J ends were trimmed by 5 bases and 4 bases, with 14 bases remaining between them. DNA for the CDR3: TGTGCCAGTAGTCTCAAGACAGGAGCCTATGGCTACACCTTC. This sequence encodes CASSLKTGAYGYTF.

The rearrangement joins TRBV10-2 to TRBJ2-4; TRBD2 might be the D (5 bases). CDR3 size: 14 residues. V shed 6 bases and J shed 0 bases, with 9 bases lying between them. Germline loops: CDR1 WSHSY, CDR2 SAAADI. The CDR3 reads CASSPGIAKNIQYF. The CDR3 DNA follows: TGCGCCAGCAGCCCCGGGATAGCCAAAAACATTCAGTACTTC.

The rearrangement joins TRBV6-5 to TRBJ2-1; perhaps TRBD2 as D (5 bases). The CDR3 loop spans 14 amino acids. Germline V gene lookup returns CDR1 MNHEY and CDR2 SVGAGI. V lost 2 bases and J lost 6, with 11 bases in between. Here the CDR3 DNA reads TGTGCCAGCAGTTACGGTCTAGCCGGCAATGAGCAGTTCTTC. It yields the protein CASSYGLAGNEQFF.

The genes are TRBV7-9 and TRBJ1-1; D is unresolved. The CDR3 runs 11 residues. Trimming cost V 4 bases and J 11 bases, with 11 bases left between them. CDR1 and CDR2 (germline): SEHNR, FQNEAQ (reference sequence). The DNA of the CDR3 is TGTGCCAGCAGCTATGGCTCCGGGGCTTTCTTT. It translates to CASSYGSGAFF.

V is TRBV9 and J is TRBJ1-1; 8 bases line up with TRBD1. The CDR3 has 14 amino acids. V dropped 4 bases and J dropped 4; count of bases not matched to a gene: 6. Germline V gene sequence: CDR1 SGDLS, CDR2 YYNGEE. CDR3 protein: CASSSRTGRTEAFF. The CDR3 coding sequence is TGTGCCAGCAGCTCCCGGACAGGGCGCACTGAAGCTTTCTTT.

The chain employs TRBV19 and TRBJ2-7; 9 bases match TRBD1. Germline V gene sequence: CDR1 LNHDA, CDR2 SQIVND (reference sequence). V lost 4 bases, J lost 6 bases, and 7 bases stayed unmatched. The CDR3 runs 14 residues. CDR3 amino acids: CASSTQGAPGEQYF. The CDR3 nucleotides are TGTGCCAGTAGTACACAGGGGGCGCCGGGCGAGCAGTACTTC. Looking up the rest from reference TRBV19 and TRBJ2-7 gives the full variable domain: DGGITQSPKYLFRKEGQNVTLSCEQNLNHDAMYWYRQDPGQGLRLIYYSQIVNDFQKGDIAEGYSVSREKKESFPLTVTSAQKNPTAFYLCASSTQGAPGEQYFGPGTRLTVT.

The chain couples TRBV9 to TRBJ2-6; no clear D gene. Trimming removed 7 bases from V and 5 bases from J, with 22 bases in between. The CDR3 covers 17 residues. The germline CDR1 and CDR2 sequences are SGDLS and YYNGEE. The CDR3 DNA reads TGTGCCAGCTATGCCATGCTCAAACAAAGTCGGGCCAACGTCCTGACTTTC. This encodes CASYAMLKQSRANVLTF.

CDR3 nucleotides: TGTGCCAGCAGCCCCCCCGGGCGGGGGACCGGGGAGCTGTTTTTT. Protein: CASSPPGRGTGELFF. This rearrangement joins TRBV9 to TRBJ2-2; 7 bases are a match to TRBD2. Looked up from germline, CDR1 is SGDLS and CDR2 is YYNGEE. This CDR3 is built from 15 residues. Trimming at V came to 4 bases and at J to 5 bases, leaving 8 bases not matched to a gene. The full variable domain, rest sourced from reference TRBV9 and TRBJ2-2, is DSGVTQTPKHLITATGQRVTLRCSPRSGDLSVYWYQQSLDQGLQFLIQYYNGEERAKGNILERFSAQQFPDLHSELNLSSLELGDSALYFCASSPPGRGTGELFFGEGSRLTVL.

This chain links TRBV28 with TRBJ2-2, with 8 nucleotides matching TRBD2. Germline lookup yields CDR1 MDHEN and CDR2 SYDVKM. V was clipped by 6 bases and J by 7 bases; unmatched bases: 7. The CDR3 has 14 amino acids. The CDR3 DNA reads TGTGCCAGCAGCCCTCCGACTAGCGACGGGGAGCTGTTTTTT. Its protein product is CASSPPTSDGELFF.

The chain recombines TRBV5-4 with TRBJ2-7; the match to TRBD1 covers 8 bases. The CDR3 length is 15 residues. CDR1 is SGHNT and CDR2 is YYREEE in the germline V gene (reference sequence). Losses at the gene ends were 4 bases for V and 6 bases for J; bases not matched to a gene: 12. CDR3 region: CASSRDRGKKSEQYF. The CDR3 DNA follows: TGTGCCAGCAGCCGAGACAGGGGAAAAAAGAGCGAGCAGTACTTC.

In DNA, the CDR3 is TGTGCCACCAGCCCTTACGCGGGGTCGAACTACGAGCAGTACTTC. Translation gives CATSPYAGSNYEQYF. This rearrangement joins TRBV15 to TRBJ2-7; perhaps TRBD2 as D (6 bases). Germline V gene lookup returns CDR1 LNHNV and CDR2 YYDKDF (reference sequence). The CDR3 sequence is 15 residues long. The V gene lost 5 bases and the J gene lost 3 bases, with 17 bases spanning the gap.

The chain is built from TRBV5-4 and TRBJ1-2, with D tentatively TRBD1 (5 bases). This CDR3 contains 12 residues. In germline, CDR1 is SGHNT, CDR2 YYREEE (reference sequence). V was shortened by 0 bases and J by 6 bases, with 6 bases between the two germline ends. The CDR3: CASSLDRNGYTF. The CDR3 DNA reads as TGTGCCAGCAGCTTGGACAGGAATGGCTACACCTTC.

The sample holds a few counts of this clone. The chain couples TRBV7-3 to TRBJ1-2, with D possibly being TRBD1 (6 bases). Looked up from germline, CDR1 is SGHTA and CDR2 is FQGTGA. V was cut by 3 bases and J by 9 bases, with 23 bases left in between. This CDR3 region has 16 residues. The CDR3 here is CASSFTTDNRAVSYTF. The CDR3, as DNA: TGTGCCAGCAGCTTCACAACCGACAACAGGGCCGTAAGCTACACCTTC.

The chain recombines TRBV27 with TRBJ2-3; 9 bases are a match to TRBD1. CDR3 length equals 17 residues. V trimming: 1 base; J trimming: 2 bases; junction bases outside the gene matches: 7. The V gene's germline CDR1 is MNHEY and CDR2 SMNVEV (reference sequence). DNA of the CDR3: TGTGCCAGCAGTTTATTTCGGGACAGGGCATTCACAGATACGCAGTATTTT. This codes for CASSLFRDRAFTDTQYF.

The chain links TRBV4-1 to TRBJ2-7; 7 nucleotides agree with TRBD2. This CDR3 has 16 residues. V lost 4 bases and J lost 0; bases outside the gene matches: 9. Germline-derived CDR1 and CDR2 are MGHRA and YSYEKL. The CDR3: CASSPNPSGTSYEQYF. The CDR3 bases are TGCGCCAGCAGCCCCAACCCCAGCGGGACCTCCTACGAGCAGTACTTC.

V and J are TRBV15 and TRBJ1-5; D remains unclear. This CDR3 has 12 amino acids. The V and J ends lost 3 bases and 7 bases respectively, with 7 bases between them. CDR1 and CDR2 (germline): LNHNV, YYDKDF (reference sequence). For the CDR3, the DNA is TGTGCCACCAGCAGCGCCGGGCAGCCCCAGCATTTT. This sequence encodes CATSSAGQPQHF.